This TCR beta chain was recorded in a study of OX40 agonist ivuxolimab in advanced cancers. The wider study: Enrolled patients in dose escalation had cancers that were hepatocellular carcinoma, melanoma, renal cell or head and neck cancer. Under the entry rules, prior anti-PD-1, anti-PD-L1 or anti-CTLA-4 therapy was allowed, and 35% to 40% had some.

Profiling relied on immunoSEQ multiplex PCR, and the TCRdb table lists in-frame clones only, not all of them. The sample yields 90,000 to 100,000 clones, about 96% seen once. The CDR3 extends over 19 amino acids. The genes are TRBV21-1 and TRBJ1-5; the D call TRBD1 from the table was never checked on the DNA. TRBV21-1 is a pseudogene segment. Sequences were derived from CD4+ or CD8+ T cells sorted from blood, sampled in a trial of the OX40 agonist ivuxolimab. The sequence was obtained from an adult with an advanced solid tumor such as melanoma, head and neck, liver or kidney cancer. CDR3 bases: TGTGCCAGCAGCAAAGGGGGACAGGGTGGTCTATATAGCAATCAGCCCCAGCATTTT. This encodes CASSKGGQGGLYSNQPQHF.